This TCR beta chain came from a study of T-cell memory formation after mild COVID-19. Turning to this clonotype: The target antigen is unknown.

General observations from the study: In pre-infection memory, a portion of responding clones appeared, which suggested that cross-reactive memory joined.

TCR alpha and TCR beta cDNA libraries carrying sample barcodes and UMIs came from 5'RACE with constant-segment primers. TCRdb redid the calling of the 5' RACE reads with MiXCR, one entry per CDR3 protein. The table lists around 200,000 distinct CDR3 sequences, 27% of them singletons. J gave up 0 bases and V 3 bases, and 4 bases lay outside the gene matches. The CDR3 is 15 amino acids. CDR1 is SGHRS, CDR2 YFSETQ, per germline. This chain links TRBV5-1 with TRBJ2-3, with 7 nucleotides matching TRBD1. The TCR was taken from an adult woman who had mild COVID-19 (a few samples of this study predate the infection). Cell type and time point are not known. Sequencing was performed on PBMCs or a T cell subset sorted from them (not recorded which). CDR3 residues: CASSYPGQSTDTQYF. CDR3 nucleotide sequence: TGCGCCAGCAGCTACCCGGGACAGAGCACAGATACGCAGTATTTT. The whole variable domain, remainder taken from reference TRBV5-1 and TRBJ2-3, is KAGVTQTPRYLIKTRGQQVTLSCSPISGHRSVSWYQQTPGQGLQFLFEYFSETQRNKGNFPGRFSGRQFSNSRSEMNVSTLELGDSALYLCASSYPGQSTDTQYFGPGTRLTVL.